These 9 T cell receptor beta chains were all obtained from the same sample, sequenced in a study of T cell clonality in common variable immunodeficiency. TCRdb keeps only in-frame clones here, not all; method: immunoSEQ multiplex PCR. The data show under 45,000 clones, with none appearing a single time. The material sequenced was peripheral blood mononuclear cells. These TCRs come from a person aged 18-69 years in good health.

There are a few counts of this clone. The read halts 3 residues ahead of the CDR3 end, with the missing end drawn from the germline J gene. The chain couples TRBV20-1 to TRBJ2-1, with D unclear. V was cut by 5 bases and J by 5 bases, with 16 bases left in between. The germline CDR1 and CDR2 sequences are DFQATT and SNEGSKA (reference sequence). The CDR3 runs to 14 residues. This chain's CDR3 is CSAPTYIVNNEQFF. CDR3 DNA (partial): TGCAGTGCTCCCACATACATTGTTAACAATGAG.

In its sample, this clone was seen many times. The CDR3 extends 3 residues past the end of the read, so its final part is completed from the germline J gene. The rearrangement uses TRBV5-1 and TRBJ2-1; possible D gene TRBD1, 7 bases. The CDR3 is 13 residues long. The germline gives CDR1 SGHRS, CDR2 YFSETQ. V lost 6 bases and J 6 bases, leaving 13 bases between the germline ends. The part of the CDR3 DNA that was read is TGCGCCAGCAATAGGCAGGGGGGCAATGAG. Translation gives CASNRQGGNE. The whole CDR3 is CASNRQGGNEQFF.

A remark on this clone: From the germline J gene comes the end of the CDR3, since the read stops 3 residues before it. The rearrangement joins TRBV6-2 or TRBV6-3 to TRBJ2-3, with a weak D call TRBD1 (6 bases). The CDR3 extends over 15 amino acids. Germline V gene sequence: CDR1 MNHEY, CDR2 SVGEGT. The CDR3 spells CASSYYRDLGETQYF. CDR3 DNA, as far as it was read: TGTGCCAGCAGTTACTACAGGGACCTGGGAGAGACG.

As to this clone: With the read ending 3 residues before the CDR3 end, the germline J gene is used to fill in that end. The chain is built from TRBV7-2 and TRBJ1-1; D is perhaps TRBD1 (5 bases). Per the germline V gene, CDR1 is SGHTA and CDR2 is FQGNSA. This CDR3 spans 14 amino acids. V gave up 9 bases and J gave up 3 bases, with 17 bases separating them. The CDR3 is CASSPSWGDTEAFF. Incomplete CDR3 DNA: TGTGCCAGTAGCCCTTCTTGGGGCGACACTGAA.

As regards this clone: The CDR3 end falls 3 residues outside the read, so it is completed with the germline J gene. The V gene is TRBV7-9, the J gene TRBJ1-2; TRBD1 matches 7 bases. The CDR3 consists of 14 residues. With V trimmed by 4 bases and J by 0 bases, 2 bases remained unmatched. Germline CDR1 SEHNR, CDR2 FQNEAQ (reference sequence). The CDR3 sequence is CASSWDSPNYGYTF. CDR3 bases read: TGTGCCAGCAGCTGGGACAGCCCTAACTATGGC.

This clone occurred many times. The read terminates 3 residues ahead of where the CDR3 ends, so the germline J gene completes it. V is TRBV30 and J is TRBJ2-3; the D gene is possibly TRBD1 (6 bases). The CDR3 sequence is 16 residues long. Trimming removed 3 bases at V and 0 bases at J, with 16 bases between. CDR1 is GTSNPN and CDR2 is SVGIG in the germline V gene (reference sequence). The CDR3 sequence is CAWRRPGVFSTDTQYF. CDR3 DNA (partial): TGTGCCTGGAGAAGGCCAGGGGTTTTTAGCACAGATACG.

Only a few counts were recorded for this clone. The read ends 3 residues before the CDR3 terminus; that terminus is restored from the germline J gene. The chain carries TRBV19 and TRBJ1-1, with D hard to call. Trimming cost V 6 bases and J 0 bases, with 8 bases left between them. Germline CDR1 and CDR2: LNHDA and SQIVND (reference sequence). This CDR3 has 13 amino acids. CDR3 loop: CASRYQVNTEAFF. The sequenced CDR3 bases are TGTGCCAGTAGGTACCAGGTGAACACTGAA.

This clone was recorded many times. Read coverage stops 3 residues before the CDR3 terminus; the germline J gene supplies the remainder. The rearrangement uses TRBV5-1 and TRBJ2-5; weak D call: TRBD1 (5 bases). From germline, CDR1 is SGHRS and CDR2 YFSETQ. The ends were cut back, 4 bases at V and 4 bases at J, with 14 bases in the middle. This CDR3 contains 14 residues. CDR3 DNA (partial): TGCGCCAGCAGCCGGTCAGGGTCTGGAGAGACC. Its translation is CASSRSGSGET. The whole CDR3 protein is CASSRSGSGETQYF.

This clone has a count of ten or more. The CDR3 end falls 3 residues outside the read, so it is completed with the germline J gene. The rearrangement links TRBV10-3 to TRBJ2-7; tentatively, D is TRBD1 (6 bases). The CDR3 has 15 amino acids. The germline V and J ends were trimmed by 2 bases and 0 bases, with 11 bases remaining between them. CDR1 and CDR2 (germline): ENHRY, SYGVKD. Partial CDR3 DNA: TGTGCCATCAGTGAGAGGCAGGGGAGCTCCTACGAG. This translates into CAISERQGSSYE. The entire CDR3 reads CAISERQGSSYEQYF.